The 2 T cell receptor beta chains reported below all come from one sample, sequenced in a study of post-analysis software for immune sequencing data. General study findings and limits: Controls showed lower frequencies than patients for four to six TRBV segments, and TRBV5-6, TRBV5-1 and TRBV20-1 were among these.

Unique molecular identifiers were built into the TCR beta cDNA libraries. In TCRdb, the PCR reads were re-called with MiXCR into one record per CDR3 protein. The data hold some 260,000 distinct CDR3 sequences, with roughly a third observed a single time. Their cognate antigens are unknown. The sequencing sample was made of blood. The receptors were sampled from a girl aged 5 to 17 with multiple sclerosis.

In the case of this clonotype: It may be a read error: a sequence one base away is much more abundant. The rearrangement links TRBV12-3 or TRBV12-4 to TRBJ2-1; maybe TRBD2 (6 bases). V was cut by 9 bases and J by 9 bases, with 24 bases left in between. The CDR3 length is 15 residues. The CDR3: CASGQAREEWGEQFF. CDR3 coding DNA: TGTGCCAGTGGCCAGGCCAGGGAGGAGTGGGGTGAGCAGTTCTTC.

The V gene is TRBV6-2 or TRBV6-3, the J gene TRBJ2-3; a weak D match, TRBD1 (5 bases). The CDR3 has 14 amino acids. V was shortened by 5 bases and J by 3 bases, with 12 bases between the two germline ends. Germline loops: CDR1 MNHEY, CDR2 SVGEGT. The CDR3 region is CASSTATGTDTQYF. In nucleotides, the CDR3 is TGTGCCAGCAGTACCGCTACAGGAACAGATACGCAGTATTTT.